This T cell receptor beta chain was captured by sequencing in a study of cytomegalovirus exposure and HLA in healthy donors. With 60 Vbeta and 13 Jbeta primers, the PCR was carried out. Per the original methods: Roughly 80 million unique TCR beta chains, about 11 million of them shared, were counted by a later analysis. Clones were sequenced by immunoSEQ multiplex PCR, and TCRdb holds only the in-frame ones, with some missing. Clonal size and the V and J genes are those of that table, whereas D and trimming came from the DNA. Of around 100,000 clones in the sample, roughly two thirds were seen once. On this clone itself: Antigen specificity is unknown. The junction departs from germline at one end; a sequencing error may be responsible.

Nominal health characterized the donors when sampled, though unrecorded immune exposures were likely. Study-wide results and caveats: In a later analysis, a missense DCLRE1C variant was linked to TCR beta V- and J-gene trimming. In terms of immune exposure information, only CMV serostatus was available.

Germline lookup yields CDR1 MNHEY and CDR2 SVGAGI. The CDR3 is 14 residues long. This receptor was identified in a man aged 40-49 years in good health and CMV-seronegative. The rearrangement links TRBV6-5 to TRBJ2-3; D remains ambiguous. The sequencing input was PBMCs. The CDR3 bases are TGTACCAGCAGTTACTCTCTACTGCCAGATACGCAGTATTTT. Its protein is CTSSYSLLPDTQYF.